These T cell receptor beta chains were read from a single sample in a study of blood T cell repertoires in COVID-19. Produced via immunoSEQ multiplex PCR; TCRdb's table is partial and in-frame only. The table includes roughly 120,000 clones, roughly 80% detected once. The sample was peripheral blood. These receptors were collected from a man aged 45-60 years with acute or convalescent COVID-19. Both conserved end residues are trimmed from each CDR3. Fields, in order: V gene, D gene, CDR3 protein. The D gene is left open where the match is weak.

v_gene: TRBV7-6
d_gene: TRBD1
CDR3aa: ASSLADDRGFHEQY

v_gene: TRBV15
d_gene: TRBD2
CDR3aa: ATRLEMGGDTGELF

v_gene: TRBV28
d_gene: TRBD1
CDR3aa: ASTIFRDSYNEQF

v_gene: TRBV5-1
d_gene: TRBD1
CDR3aa: ASSLGIQGTLYNEQF

v_gene: TRBV28
d_gene: -
CDR3aa: ASSPPGRTVEQY

v_gene: TRBV11-1
d_gene: -
CDR3aa: ASSLRRANSPLH

v_gene: TRBV18
d_gene: -
CDR3aa: ASSPVGSAEAF

v_gene: TRBV4-1
d_gene: -
CDR3aa: ASSQSGAGFETQY

v_gene: TRBV4-1
d_gene: -
CDR3aa: ASSQQGHYGYT

v_gene: TRBV19
d_gene: -
CDR3aa: ASSADREAF

v_gene: TRBV18
d_gene: -
CDR3aa: ASSPLLKGRDTEAF

v_gene: TRBV6-5
d_gene: TRBD1
CDR3aa: ASNRDRGFGELF

v_gene: TRBV6-5
d_gene: -
CDR3aa: ASMTGNTGELF

v_gene: TRBV10-1
d_gene: -
CDR3aa: ASSGQQLANIQY

v_gene: TRBV29-1
d_gene: -
CDR3aa: SVERGASNEKLF

v_gene: TRBV7-8
d_gene: -
CDR3aa: ASSEQGASNQPQH